This T cell receptor (beta chain) was retrieved from a study of response to subunit inactivated influenza vaccine. General study findings and limits: Few new T cells, the authors suggested, are recruited by each seasonal influenza vaccination.

Germline V gene lookup returns CDR1 LGHDT and CDR2 YNNKEL (reference sequence). The J segment lost 10 bases and the V segment lost 0 bases, leaving 17 bases of the junction unmatched. The CDR3 consists of 18 residues. Turning to this clonotype: The antigen remains undetermined.

One entry per CDR3 protein results from TCRdb running MiXCR on the RT-PCR reads. The sample has roughly 570,000 distinct CDR3 sequences, 14% seen once. Sequenced here: PBMCs from blood, sampled 11 to 12 days after vaccination. This receptor was obtained from a man aged 50-60 years who received an inactivated influenza vaccine. The V call is TRBV3-1, the J call TRBJ2-4, with 8 bases lining up with TRBD1. Here the CDR3 reads CASSQDLGGQGAQRIQYF. CDR3 DNA sequence: TGTGCCAGCAGCCAAGATCTCGGGGGTCAGGGGGCCCAAAGAATTCAGTACTTC.